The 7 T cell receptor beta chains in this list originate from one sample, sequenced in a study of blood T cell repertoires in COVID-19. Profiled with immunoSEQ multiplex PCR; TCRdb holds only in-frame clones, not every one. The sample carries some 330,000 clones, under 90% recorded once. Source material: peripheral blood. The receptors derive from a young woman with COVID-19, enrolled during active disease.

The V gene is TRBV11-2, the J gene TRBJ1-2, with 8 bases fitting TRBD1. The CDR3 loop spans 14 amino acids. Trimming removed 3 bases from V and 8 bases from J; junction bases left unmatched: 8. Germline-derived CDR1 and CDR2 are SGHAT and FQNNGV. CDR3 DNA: TGTGCCAGCAGCTTTTCAGGGGGCGCGATCGGCTACACCTTC. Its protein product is CASSFSGGAIGYTF.

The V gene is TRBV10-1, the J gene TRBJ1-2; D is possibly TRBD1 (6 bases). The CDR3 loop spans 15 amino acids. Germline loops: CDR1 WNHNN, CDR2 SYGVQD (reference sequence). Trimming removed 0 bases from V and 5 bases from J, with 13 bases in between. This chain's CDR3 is CASSESYRTEYGYTF. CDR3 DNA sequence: TGCGCCAGCAGTGAGTCCTACCGGACAGAGTATGGCTACACCTTC.

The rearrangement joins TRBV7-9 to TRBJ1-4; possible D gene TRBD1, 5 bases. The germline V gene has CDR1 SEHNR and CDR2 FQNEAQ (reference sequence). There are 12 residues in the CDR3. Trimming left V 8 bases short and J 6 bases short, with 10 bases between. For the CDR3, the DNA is TGTGCCAGCGAGGGGACTCATGAAAAACTGTTTTTT. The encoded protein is CASEGTHEKLFF.

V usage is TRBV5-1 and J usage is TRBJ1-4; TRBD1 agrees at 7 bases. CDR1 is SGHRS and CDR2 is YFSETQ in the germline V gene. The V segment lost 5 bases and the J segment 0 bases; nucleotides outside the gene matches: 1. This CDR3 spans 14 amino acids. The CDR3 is CASRGTATNEKLFF. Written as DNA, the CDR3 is TGCGCCAGCAGAGGGACAGCAACTAATGAAAAACTGTTTTTT.

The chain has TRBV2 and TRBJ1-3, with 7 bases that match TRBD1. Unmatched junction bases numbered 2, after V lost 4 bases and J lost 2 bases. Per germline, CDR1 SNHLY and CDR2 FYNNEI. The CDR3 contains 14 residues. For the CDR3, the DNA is TGTGCCAGCAGTGGAACAGGGGCTGGAAACACCATATATTTT. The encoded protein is CASSGTGAGNTIYF.

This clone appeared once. DNA of the CDR3: TGTGCCAGCAGTTACTCGAATGTGGCGCGGGCGGGCTACAATGAGCAGTTCTTC. Its protein is CASSYSNVARAGYNEQFF. The V and J genes are TRBV6-2 or TRBV6-3 and TRBJ2-1; possibly TRBD2 for D (5 bases). Trimming took 0 bases from V and 3 from J, leaving 18 bases between them. The CDR3 consists of 18 residues. Germline V lookup: CDR1 MNHEY, CDR2 SVGEGT.

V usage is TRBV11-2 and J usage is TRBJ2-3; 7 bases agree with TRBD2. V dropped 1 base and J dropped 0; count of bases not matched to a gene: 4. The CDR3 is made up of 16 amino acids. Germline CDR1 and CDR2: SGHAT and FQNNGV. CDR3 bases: TGTGCCAGCAGCTTAGCTAGCGGATTTAGCACAGATACGCAGTATTTT. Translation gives CASSLASGFSTDTQYF.